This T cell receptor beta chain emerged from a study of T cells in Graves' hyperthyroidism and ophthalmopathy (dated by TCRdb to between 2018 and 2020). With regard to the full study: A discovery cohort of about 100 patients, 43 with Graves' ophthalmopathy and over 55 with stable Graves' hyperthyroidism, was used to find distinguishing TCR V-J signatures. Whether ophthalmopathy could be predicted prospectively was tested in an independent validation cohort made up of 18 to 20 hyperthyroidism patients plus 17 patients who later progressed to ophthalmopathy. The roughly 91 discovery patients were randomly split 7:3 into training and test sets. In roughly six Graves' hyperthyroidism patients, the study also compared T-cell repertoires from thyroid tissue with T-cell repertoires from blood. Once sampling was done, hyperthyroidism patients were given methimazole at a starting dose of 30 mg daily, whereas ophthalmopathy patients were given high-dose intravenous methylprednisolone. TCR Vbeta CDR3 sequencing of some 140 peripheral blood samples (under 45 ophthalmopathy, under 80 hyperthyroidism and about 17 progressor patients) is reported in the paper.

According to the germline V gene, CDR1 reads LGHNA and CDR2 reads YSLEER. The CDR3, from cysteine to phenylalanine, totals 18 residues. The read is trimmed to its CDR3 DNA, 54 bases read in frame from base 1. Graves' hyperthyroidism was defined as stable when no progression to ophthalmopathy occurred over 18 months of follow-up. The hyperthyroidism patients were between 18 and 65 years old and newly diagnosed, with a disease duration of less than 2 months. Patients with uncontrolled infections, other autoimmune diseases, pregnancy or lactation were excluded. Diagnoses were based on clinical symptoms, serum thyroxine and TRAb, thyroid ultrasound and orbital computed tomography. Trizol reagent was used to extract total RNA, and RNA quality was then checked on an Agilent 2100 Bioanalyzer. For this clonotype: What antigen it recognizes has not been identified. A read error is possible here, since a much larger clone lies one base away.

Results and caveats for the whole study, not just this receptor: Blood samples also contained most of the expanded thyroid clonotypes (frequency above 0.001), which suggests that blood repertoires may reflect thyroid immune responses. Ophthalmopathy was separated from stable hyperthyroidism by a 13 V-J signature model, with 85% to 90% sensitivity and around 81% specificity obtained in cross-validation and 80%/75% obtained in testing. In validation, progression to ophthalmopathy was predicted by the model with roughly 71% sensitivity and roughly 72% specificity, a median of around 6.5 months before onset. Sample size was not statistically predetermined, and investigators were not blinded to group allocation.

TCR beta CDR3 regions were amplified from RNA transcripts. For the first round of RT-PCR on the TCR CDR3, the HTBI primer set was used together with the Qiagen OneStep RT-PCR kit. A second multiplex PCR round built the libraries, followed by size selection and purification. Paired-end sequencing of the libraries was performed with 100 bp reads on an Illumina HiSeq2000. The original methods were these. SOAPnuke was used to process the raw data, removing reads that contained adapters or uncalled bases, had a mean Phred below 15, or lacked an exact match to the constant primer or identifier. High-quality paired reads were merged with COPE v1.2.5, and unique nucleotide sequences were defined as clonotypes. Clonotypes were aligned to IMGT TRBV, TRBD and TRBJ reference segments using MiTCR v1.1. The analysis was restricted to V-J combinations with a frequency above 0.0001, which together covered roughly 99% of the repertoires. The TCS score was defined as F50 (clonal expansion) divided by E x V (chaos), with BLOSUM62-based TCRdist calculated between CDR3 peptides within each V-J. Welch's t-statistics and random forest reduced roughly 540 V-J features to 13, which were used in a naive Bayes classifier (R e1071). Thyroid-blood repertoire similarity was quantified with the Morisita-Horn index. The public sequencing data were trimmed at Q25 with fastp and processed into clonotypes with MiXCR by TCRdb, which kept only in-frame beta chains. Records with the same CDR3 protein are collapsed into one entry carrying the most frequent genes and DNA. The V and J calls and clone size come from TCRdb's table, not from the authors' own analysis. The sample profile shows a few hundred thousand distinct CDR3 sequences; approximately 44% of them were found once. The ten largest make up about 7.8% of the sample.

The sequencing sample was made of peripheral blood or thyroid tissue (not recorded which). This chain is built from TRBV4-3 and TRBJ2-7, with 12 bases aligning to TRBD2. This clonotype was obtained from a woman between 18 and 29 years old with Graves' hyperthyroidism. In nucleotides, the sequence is TGCGCCAGAAGCCACTGGATTAGGACTAGCGGGAATCCCTACGAGCAGTACTTC. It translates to CARSHWIRTSGNPYEQYF.